This T cell receptor beta chain was observed in a study of blood T cells in healthy people across ages. Study results and caveats: Relative to aged donors, long-lived donors carried more naive CD4+ cells and displayed higher diversity.

The total RNA that was extracted per sample amounted to at least 6 micrograms. This CDR3 contains 15 residues. The ends were cut back, 5 bases at V and 5 bases at J, with 18 bases in the middle. The germline CDR1 and CDR2 sequences are SEHNR and FQNEAQ (reference sequence). This clonotype was detected only a few times. What it binds is unknown. Primed by a sample-barcoded 5' primer and a J-beta primer mix, a second PCR proceeded for about 6 to 12 cycles. Each TCR beta cDNA got a 12-nucleotide random molecular identifier. TCRdb reanalysed the 5' RACE reads using MiXCR and keeps one entry per CDR3 protein. The table lists around 2 million distinct CDR3 sequences, around 42% of them singletons.

Sequencing was done on a sample of blood. This clonotype was obtained from a human donor in good health. V and J are TRBV7-9 and TRBJ1-1; TRBD1 is a possible D gene (5 bases). The CDR3 nucleotides are TGTGCCAGCAGCCCCTACGGGGGGGGAGAAACTGAAGCTTTCTTT. It codes for CASSPYGGGETEAFF.